This T cell receptor beta chain originates from a study of T cell clones after liver transplantation. Study context: Immunosuppression withdrawal was tried within 2 years after liver transplantation in this trial. At least one year of complete immunosuppression withdrawal without enzymes over twice normal defined tolerance.

The V gene end was trimmed by 6 bases and the J gene end by 2 bases; junction bases not matched to a gene: 4. CDR1 MNHEY and CDR2 SVGAGI come from the germline V gene. The CDR3 has 15 residues. Only in-frame clones appear in the TCRdb table, and some are missing; sequencing was by immunoSEQ multiplex PCR. The sample consists of 51,000 or so clones, roughly nine tenths of them appearing once. The chain has TRBV6-5 and TRBJ2-1, with 10 bases that match TRBD2. The receptor was isolated from a human patient who received a liver transplant. The T cells may come from the graft donor. The sample was CD8+ T cells from blood, taken 12 months after liver transplant. The DNA for the CDR3 is TGTGCCAGCAGACCCACTAGCGGGACCTACAATGAGCAGTTCTTC. Its translation: CASRPTSGTYNEQFF.